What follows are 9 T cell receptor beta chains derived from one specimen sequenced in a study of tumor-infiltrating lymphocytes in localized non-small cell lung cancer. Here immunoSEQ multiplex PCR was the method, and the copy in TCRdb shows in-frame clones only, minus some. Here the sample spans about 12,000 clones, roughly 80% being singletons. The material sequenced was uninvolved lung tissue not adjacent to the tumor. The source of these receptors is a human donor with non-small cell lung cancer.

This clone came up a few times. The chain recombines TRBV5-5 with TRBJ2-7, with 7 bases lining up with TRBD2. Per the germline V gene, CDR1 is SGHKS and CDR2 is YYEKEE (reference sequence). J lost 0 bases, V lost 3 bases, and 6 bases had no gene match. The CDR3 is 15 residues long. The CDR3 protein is CASSWGGTSSYEQYF. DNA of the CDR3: TGTGCCAGCAGCTGGGGGGGTACCTCCTCCTACGAGCAGTACTTC.

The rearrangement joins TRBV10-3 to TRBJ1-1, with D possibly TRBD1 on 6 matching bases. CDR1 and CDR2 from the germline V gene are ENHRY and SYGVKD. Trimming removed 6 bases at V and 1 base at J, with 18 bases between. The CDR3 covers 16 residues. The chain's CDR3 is CAIRPTRGQTNTEAFF. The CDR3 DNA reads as TGTGCCATCAGGCCCACTCGGGGGCAGACGAACACTGAAGCTTTCTTT.

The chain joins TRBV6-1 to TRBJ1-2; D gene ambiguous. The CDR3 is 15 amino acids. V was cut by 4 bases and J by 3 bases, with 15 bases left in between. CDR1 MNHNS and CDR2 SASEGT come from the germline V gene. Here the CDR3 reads CASSGQRSTDYGYTF. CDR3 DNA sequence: TGTGCCAGCAGTGGCCAGAGATCGACGGACTATGGCTACACCTTC.

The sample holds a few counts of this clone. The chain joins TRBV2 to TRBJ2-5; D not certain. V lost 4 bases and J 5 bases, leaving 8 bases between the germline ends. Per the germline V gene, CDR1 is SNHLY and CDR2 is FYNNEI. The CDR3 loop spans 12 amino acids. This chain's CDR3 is CASSGWMETQYF. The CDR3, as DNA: TGTGCCAGCAGTGGCTGGATGGAGACCCAGTACTTC.

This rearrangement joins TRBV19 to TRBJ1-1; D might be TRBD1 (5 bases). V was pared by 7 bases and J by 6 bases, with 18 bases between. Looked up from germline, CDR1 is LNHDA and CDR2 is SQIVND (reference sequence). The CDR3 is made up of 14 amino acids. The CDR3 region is CASTQGRVSAEAFF. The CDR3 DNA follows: TGTGCCAGTACGCAGGGTAGAGTCAGCGCTGAAGCTTTCTTT.

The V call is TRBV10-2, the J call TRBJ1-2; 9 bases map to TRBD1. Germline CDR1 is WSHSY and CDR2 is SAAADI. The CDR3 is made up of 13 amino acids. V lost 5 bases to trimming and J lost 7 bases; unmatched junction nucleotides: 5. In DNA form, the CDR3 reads TGCGCCAGCAGTTCCGGGACAGGGAGTGGCTACACCTTC. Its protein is CASSSGTGSGYTF.

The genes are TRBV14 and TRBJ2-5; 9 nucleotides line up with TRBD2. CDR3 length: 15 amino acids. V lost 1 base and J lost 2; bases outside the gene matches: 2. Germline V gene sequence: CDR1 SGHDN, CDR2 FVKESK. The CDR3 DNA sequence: TGTGCCAGCAGCCAAGGCCTAGCGGGGCAAGAGACCCAGTACTTC. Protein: CASSQGLAGQETQYF.

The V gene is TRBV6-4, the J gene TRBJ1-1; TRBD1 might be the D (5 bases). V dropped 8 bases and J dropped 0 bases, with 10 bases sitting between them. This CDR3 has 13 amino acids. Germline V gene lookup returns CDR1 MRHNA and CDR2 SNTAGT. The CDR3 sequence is CASGGAMNTEAFF. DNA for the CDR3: TGTGCCAGCGGAGGGGCCATGAACACTGAAGCTTTCTTT.

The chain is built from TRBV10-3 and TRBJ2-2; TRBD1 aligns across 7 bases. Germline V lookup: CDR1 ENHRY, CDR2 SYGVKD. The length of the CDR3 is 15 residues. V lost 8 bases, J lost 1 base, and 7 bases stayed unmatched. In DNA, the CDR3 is TGTGCCATCCCCAGCGACAGGGTGAACACCGGGGAGCTGTTTTTT. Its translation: CAIPSDRVNTGELFF.